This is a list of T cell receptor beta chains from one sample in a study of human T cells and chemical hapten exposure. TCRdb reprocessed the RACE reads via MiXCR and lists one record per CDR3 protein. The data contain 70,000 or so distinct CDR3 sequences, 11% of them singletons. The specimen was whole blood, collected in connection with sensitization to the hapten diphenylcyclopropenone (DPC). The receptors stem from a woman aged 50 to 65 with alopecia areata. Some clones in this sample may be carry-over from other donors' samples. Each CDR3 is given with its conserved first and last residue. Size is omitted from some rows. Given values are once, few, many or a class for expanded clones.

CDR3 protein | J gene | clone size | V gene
CASSFLQGKDGYTF | TRBJ1-2 | many | TRBV12-3/TRBV12-4
CASSQINMGFPETQYF | TRBJ2-5 | NA | TRBV4-1
CASSLGYRRQGTDTQYF | TRBJ2-3 | many | TRBV12-3/TRBV12-4
CASSHGQLVYGYTF | TRBJ1-2 | NA | TRBV3-1
CASSLPGWGSQETQYF | TRBJ2-5 | many | TRBV28
CASSPQVTGELFF | TRBJ2-2 | few | TRBV12-3/TRBV12-4
CASSFDTYTEAFF | TRBJ1-1 | few | TRBV7-9
CASSSDTYEKLFF | TRBJ1-4 | NA | TRBV5-1
CASSRDRSYQPQHF | TRBJ1-5 | many | TRBV19
CASSQARGGGEEKLFF | TRBJ1-4 | many | TRBV4-1
CASSYSGPFYEQYF | TRBJ2-7 | many | TRBV6-5
CASSVGGFNQPQHF | TRBJ1-5 | few | TRBV18
CASSLSPHREAFF | TRBJ1-1 | NA | TRBV28
CASSYHTGEIQPQHF | TRBJ1-5 | few | TRBV6-2/TRBV6-3
CASSRGMGTDTQYF | TRBJ2-3 | many | TRBV3-1
CASRTGANVLTF | TRBJ2-6 | many | TRBV28